The 30 T cell receptor beta chains reported below all come from one sample, sequenced in a study of cytomegalovirus exposure and HLA in healthy donors (dated by TCRdb to the late 2010s). Library generation was performed with the immunoSEQ multiplex PCR assay. For the multiplex PCR, a mixture combining 60 forward primers for TCR Vbeta segments and 13 reverse primers for TCR Jbeta segments was used. Sourced from immuneACCESS, this table was stored by TCRdb with only in-frame sequences that have V and J called. A share of the clones is absent; for the studies checked, an unresolved V gene accounts for under half, and the remainder has no known explanation. For this sample there are some 150,000 clones; approximately 79% appear just once. Jointly, the top ten make up roughly 1.4% of the sample. The sequenced sample consisted of PBMCs. Source of these receptors: a man in his 60s in good health and CMV-seronegative.

The chain carries TRBV7-5 and TRBJ2-2; TRBD2, the D gene given by the table, was not confirmed from the DNA. TRBV7-5 is a listed pseudogene. The CDR3 totals 11 residues. The chain's CDR3 is CVRRSSFELFF. The CDR3 DNA reads as TGTGTCAGAAGATCGAGCTTTGAGCTGTTTTTT.

This clone showed up just once. The V call is TRBV6-6, the J call TRBJ1-5; a possible D gene is TRBD1 (6 bases). This CDR3 spans 14 amino acids. CDR1 and CDR2 from the germline V gene are MNHNY and SVGAGI (reference sequence). The V gene lost 4 bases and the J gene lost 2 bases, with 9 bases spanning the gap. The DNA of the CDR3 is TGTGCCAGCAGTTGGACAGAAGGCAATCAGCCCCAGCATTTT. Translation gives CASSWTEGNQPQHF.

As to this clone: The junction and the germline gene differ at one end; a read error may be behind it. This chain links TRBV4-2 with TRBJ2-2, with D possibly being TRBD2 (6 bases). CDR1 is LGHNA, CDR2 YNFKEQ, per germline. CDR3 length equals 15 residues. The CDR3 loop reads CASSQTQIGAGGLFF. CDR3 nucleotides: TGTGCCAGCAGCCAGACACAAATCGGGGCCGGGGGGCTGTTTTTT.

The rearrangement links TRBV7-2 to TRBJ2-5, with D perhaps matching TRBD2 (5 bases). CDR3 size: 18 residues. V was clipped by 5 bases and J by 7 bases, with 29 bases between them. Germline V gives CDR1 SGHTA, CDR2 FQGNSA. CDR3 sequence reads: CASSPTPRLMAPRGTQYF. The CDR3 DNA is TGTGCCAGCAGCCCGACCCCTCGACTAATGGCCCCCCGGGGGACCCAGTACTTC.

The chain combines TRBV5-6 with TRBJ1-4; no firm D call. From germline, CDR1 is SGHDT and CDR2 YYEEEE. The V and J ends lost 2 bases and 5 bases respectively, with 10 bases between them. This CDR3 has 14 residues. CDR3: CASSFVGSNEKLFF. The CDR3 DNA follows: TGTGCCAGCAGCTTTGTAGGGAGCAATGAAAAACTGTTTTTT.

In its sample, this clone was seen a few times. The chain carries TRBV7-2 and TRBJ1-3, with no clear D. Germline V gene sequence: CDR1 SGHTA, CDR2 FQGNSA. V was clipped by 3 bases and J by 0 bases, with 9 bases between them. CDR3 length: 15 residues. CDR3 sequence (DNA): TGTGCCAGCAGCTTGAGGTTCAGCTCTGGAAACACCATATATTTT. As protein: CASSLRFSSGNTIYF.

This sequence joins TRBV29-1 and TRBJ2-1, with 8 bases aligning to TRBD1. The CDR3 is 12 residues long. CDR1 is SQVTM, CDR2 ANQGSEA, per germline. V lost 6 bases, J lost 8 bases, and 6 bases stayed unmatched. DNA for the CDR3: TGCAGCGTGGCCGGACAGGGCGATGAGCAGTTCTTC. This translates into CSVAGQGDEQFF.

The rearrangement uses TRBV6-1 and TRBJ2-2, with 9 nucleotides matching TRBD1. Trimming cost V 4 bases and J 5 bases; bases outside gene matches: 5. The CDR3 extends over 15 amino acids. From germline, CDR1 is MNHNS and CDR2 SASEGT. CDR3 amino acids: CASSVTGGGTGELFF. CDR3 DNA: TGTGCCAGCAGTGTTACAGGGGGCGGGACCGGGGAGCTGTTTTTT.

The chain is built from TRBV7-9 and TRBJ2-5; D perhaps matches TRBD1 (5 bases). Trimming removed 4 bases from V and 5 bases from J, with 17 bases in between. This CDR3 is built from 15 residues. Germline values: CDR1 SEHNR, CDR2 FQNEAQ (reference sequence). CDR3 coding DNA: TGTGCCAGCAGCTCGCTGACAGCACCTCCGGAGACCCAGTACTTC. Translated, it gives CASSSLTAPPETQYF.

The chain recombines TRBV7-2 with TRBJ1-6; D might be TRBD1 (5 bases). V shed 2 bases and J shed 7 bases, with 9 bases lying between them. The germline V gene encodes CDR1 SGHTA and CDR2 FQGNSA. The CDR3 runs to 14 residues. The CDR3 DNA reads TGTGCCAGCAGCTTACAGGGCCAGAATTCACCCCTCCACTTT. It codes for CASSLQGQNSPLHF. The full variable domain, with the rest looked up from reference TRBV7-2 and TRBJ1-6, is GAGVSQSPSNKVTEKGKDVELRCDPISGHTALYWYRQSLGQGLEFLIYFQGNSAPDKSGLPSDRFSAERTGGSVSTLTIQRTQQEDSAVYLCASSLQGQNSPLHFGNGTRLTVT.

The chain employs TRBV5-1 and TRBJ2-6; no clear D. V was trimmed by 10 bases and J by 5 bases, leaving 16 bases between them. The germline V gene encodes CDR1 SGHRS and CDR2 YFSETQ. CDR3 size: 14 residues. The CDR3 nucleotides are TGCGCCTCTCGAGACAAGTCTAGGGCCAACGTCCTGACTTTC. Protein sequence: CASRDKSRANVLTF.

This sequence joins TRBV2 and TRBJ2-7, with TRBD2 identical over 13 bases. V trimming: 3 bases; J trimming: 3 bases; junction bases outside the gene matches: 2. Germline values: CDR1 SNHLY, CDR2 FYNNEI. CDR3 length: 15 residues. Here the CDR3 DNA reads TGTGCCAGCAGTGAGGGACTAGCGGGGTACTACGAGCAGTACTTC. Protein sequence: CASSEGLAGYYEQYF.

The chain is built from TRBV7-2 and TRBJ2-7; TRBD2 matches 12 bases. The V and J ends lost 6 bases and 4 bases, in that order; junction bases with no gene match: 7. CDR1 is SGHTA and CDR2 is FQGNSA in the germline V gene. The CDR3 totals 15 residues. CDR3 DNA: TGTGCCAGCAGTCCTCCGGGACTAGCGGGTTACGAGCAGTACTTC. It encodes CASSPPGLAGYEQYF.

The chain links TRBV6-5 to TRBJ1-3, with 10 bases fitting TRBD1. With 4 bases clipped from V and 2 bases from J, the junction kept 5 bases outside the gene matches. The length of the CDR3 is 16 residues. From germline, CDR1 is MNHEY and CDR2 SVGAGI. The chain's CDR3 is CASSSTGGRAGNTIYF. In DNA form, the CDR3 reads TGTGCCAGCAGTTCGACAGGGGGCAGGGCTGGAAACACCATATATTTT.

The chain combines TRBV29-1 with TRBJ2-2, with TRBD2 matching over 8 bases. The V and J ends lost 5 bases and 5 bases, in that order; junction bases with no gene match: 7. This CDR3 region has 14 residues. CDR1 SQVTM and CDR2 ANQGSEA come from the germline V gene. The DNA for the CDR3 is TGCAGCGTTAGAAACACGGGAGGGACCGGGGAGCTGTTTTTT. This translates into CSVRNTGGTGELFF.

V is TRBV30 and J is TRBJ1-5, with D uncertain. CDR3 length equals 15 residues. The germline V gene encodes CDR1 GTSNPN and CDR2 SVGIG (reference sequence). V gave up 2 bases and J gave up 1 base, with 12 bases separating them. DNA for the CDR3: TGTGCCTGGAGTTTAGGTCTGACAAGCAATCAGCCCCAGCATTTT. The encoded protein is CAWSLGLTSNQPQHF.

In its sample, this clone was seen a few times. V and J are TRBV7-9 and TRBJ2-5; D is undetermined. Trimming took off 0 bases at V and 5 bases at J, with 13 bases between the two ends. The CDR3 is 15 residues long. Per the germline V gene, CDR1 is SEHNR and CDR2 is FQNEAQ (reference sequence). The CDR3 coding sequence is TGTGCCAGCAGCTTAGCCCCTCGCCTCGAGGAGACCCAGTACTTC. This sequence encodes CASSLAPRLEETQYF.

J is TRBJ2-7 and V is TRBV4-1; 8 bases map to TRBD1. Germline V gene sequence: CDR1 MGHRA, CDR2 YSYEKL. The CDR3 covers 15 residues. The J segment lost 1 base and the V segment lost 4 bases, leaving 6 bases of the junction unmatched. CDR3 residues: CASSRDRGLSYEQYF. CDR3 nucleotide sequence: TGCGCCAGCAGCCGCGACAGGGGATTATCCTACGAGCAGTACTTC.

The chain links TRBV28 to TRBJ1-2, with TRBD1 identical over 7 bases. The junction had 10 bases not matched to a gene; V was cut back by 5 bases and J by 4 bases. The germline V gene encodes CDR1 MDHEN and CDR2 SYDVKM. The CDR3 totals 15 residues. As DNA, the CDR3 is TGTGCCAGCAGTACACTAAGGGGGCGCGGCTATGGCTACACCTTC. Protein: CASSTLRGRGYGYTF.

This clone has a handful of counts. The chain combines TRBV9 with TRBJ2-2, with 10 bases matching TRBD1. Trimming removed 6 bases from V and 7 bases from J; junction bases left unmatched: 9. CDR3 length: 15 amino acids. CDR1 is SGDLS, CDR2 YYNGEE, per germline. The CDR3 nucleotides are TGTGCCAGCAACATGGGGACAGGGGTGTACGGGGAGCTGTTTTTT. Protein: CASNMGTGVYGELFF.

The count of this clone is one. The chain couples TRBV2 to TRBJ2-5; D is possibly TRBD1 (6 bases). The CDR3 totals 14 residues. The germline CDR1 and CDR2 sequences are SNHLY and FYNNEI. The V gene lost 10 bases and the J gene lost 2 bases, with 17 bases spanning the gap. CDR3 sequence reads: CATQGWTLQETQYF. CDR3 coding DNA: TGTGCCACCCAGGGGTGGACTCTTCAAGAGACCCAGTACTTC.

This clone was recorded a few times. This chain joins TRBV4-3 and TRBJ2-6; weak D call: TRBD2 (5 bases). Germline CDR1 and CDR2: LGHNA and YSLEER. Trimming removed 0 bases at V and 0 bases at J, with 9 bases between. There are 17 residues in the CDR3. CDR3 amino acids: CASSQERDFSGANVLTF. For the CDR3, the DNA is TGCGCCAGCAGCCAAGAGAGGGATTTCTCTGGGGCCAACGTCCTGACTTTC.

The V and J genes are TRBV29-1 and TRBJ1-1; 8 bases map to TRBD1. The germline V gene has CDR1 SQVTM and CDR2 ANQGSEA. The J segment lost 4 bases and the V segment lost 6 bases, leaving 4 bases of the junction unmatched. The CDR3 has 12 residues. This CDR3 is CSVVTGGTEAFF. The CDR3 DNA follows: TGCAGCGTCGTCACAGGGGGCACTGAAGCTTTCTTT.

The chain couples TRBV5-1 to TRBJ2-1; the match to TRBD2 covers 11 bases. Germline-derived CDR1 and CDR2 are SGHRS and YFSETQ. V lost 4 bases, J lost 6 bases, and 9 bases stayed unmatched. There are 16 residues in the CDR3. Here the CDR3 DNA reads TGCGCCAGCAGCCTCAGACTAGCGGGACCCTCCAATGAGCAGTTCTTC. Residues: CASSLRLAGPSNEQFF. Based on the CDR3 plus reference TRBV5-1 and TRBJ2-1, the full variable domain is KAGVTQTPRYLIKTRGQQVTLSCSPISGHRSVSWYQQTPGQGLQFLFEYFSETQRNKGNFPGRFSGRQFSNSRSEMNVSTLELGDSALYLCASSLRLAGPSNEQFFGPGTRLTVL.

This clone appeared a single time. The chain uses TRBV6-1 and TRBJ2-5, with 11 bases matching TRBD2. CDR1 MNHNS and CDR2 SASEGT come from the germline V gene. This CDR3 is 16 amino acids long. J was trimmed by 5 bases and V by 3 bases; bases with no gene match: 8. The CDR3 DNA is TGTGCCAGCAGTGATCGTAGCGGGGGGGGTCGGGAGACCCAGTACTTC. It encodes CASSDRSGGGRETQYF.

V usage is TRBV18 and J usage is TRBJ2-2; tentative D call: TRBD2 (6 bases). Germline loops: CDR1 KGHSH, CDR2 LQKENI. The V end lost 2 bases, the J end lost 4 bases, and 14 bases lay between the germline ends. This CDR3 is 16 amino acids long. The CDR3 DNA reads TGTGCCAGCTCACCAACCGGGGGTCAGGTCACCGGGGAGCTGTTTTTT. Translation: CASSPTGGQVTGELFF.

This clone was detected once. The chain employs TRBV10-3 and TRBJ2-3, with TRBD1 identical over 8 bases. There are 15 residues in the CDR3. Germline V gives CDR1 ENHRY, CDR2 SYGVKD. The V gene end was trimmed by 2 bases and the J gene end by 7 bases; junction bases not matched to a gene: 8. DNA for the CDR3: TGTGCCATCAGTGAGGCGGACAGGGTGAGGAATACGCAGTATTTT. Amino acids: CAISEADRVRNTQYF.

A few counts support this clone. The rearrangement joins TRBV27 to TRBJ1-6; no clear D gene. The CDR3 extends over 16 amino acids. Trimming cost V 2 bases and J 5 bases, with 13 bases left between them. The germline gives CDR1 MNHEY, CDR2 SMNVEV (reference sequence). In nucleotides, the CDR3 is TGTGCCAGCAGTTTACAGGCAGCCCTAAATAATTCACCCCTCCACTTT. Its translation is CASSLQAALNNSPLHF.

The J gene is TRBJ1-1, the V gene TRBV5-4; TRBD1 agrees at 7 bases. CDR3 length: 14 residues. Germline V lookup: CDR1 SGHNT, CDR2 YYREEE (reference sequence). V shed 4 bases, J shed 1 base, and the junction held 4 bases outside the gene matches. The DNA for the CDR3 is TGTGCCAGCAGCCTGGGGACAGCGAACACTGAAGCTTTCTTT. This codes for CASSLGTANTEAFF.

V is TRBV28 and J is TRBJ1-3, with TRBD1 as a possible D gene (5 bases). V was cut by 5 bases and J by 0 bases, with 11 bases left in between. There are 15 residues in the CDR3. Germline CDR1 MDHEN, CDR2 SYDVKM. The CDR3 DNA follows: TGTGCCAGCAGTAGACAGCTGAGCTCTGGAAACACCATATATTTT. This gives the protein CASSRQLSSGNTIYF.